Shown below are 6 T cell receptor beta chains from a single sample sequenced in a study of cytomegalovirus exposure and HLA in healthy donors. This PCR relied on a set of 60 Vbeta primers and 13 Jbeta primers. The table came from immunoSEQ multiplex PCR; TCRdb's copy has only in-frame clones and leaves some out. This repertoire shows tens of thousands of clones, 84% found once; its top ten account for approximately 17%. Sequencing used PBMCs. Source of these receptors: a man aged 65 to 85 in good health and CMV-seropositive.

The gene calls are TRBV5-1 and TRBJ1-5; TRBD1 is a possible D gene (5 bases). The germline CDR1 and CDR2 sequences are SGHRS and YFSETQ. Between the trimmed V and J ends, which lost 0 bases and 3 bases, there was a span of 10 bases. The CDR3 is 15 residues long. CDR3 sequence: CASSLAPGNNQPQHF. Here the CDR3 DNA reads TGCGCCAGCAGCTTGGCGCCAGGGAACAATCAGCCCCAGCATTTT.

This rearrangement joins TRBV29-1 to TRBJ2-7; no reliable D call. This CDR3 is 11 amino acids long. V was pared by 6 bases and J by 0 bases, with 6 bases between. Germline V gene lookup returns CDR1 SQVTM and CDR2 ANQGSEA. CDR3 coding DNA: TGCAGCGTCAGGATCTCCTACGAGCAGTACTTC. It encodes CSVRISYEQYF.

The chain uses TRBV18 and TRBJ1-2; 12 nucleotides match TRBD1. The germline CDR1 and CDR2 sequences are KGHSH and LQKENI. The CDR3 contains 14 residues. J lost 7 bases, V lost 2 bases, and 2 bases had no gene match. For the CDR3, the DNA is TGTGCCAGCTCACCAGGGACAGGGGGCTTTGGCTACACCTTC. The encoded protein is CASSPGTGGFGYTF.

The chain carries TRBV7-2 and TRBJ2-7; tentative D call: TRBD2 (6 bases). CDR3 length equals 13 residues. The V gene lost 5 bases and the J gene lost 7 bases, with 15 bases spanning the gap. In germline, CDR1 is SGHTA, CDR2 FQGNSA. The CDR3 region has the DNA TGTGCCAGCAGCCTGGGGGACTTCCGGGAGCAGTACTTC. Protein product: CASSLGDFREQYF.

V usage is TRBV7-8 and J usage is TRBJ1-1, with 7 bases aligning to TRBD1. The CDR3 length is 13 residues. Germline lookup yields CDR1 SGHVS and CDR2 FQNEAQ. Trimming cost V 5 bases and J 3 bases; bases outside gene matches: 3. In DNA form, the CDR3 reads TGTGCCAGCAGCCTTACAGGGGACACTGAAGCTTTCTTT. Protein sequence: CASSLTGDTEAFF.

V is TRBV9 and J is TRBJ2-6, with TRBD1 matching 10 bases. Per germline, CDR1 SGDLS and CDR2 YYNGEE. The CDR3 has 18 residues. With 2 bases clipped from V and 1 base from J, the junction kept 6 bases outside the gene matches. The CDR3 loop is CASSVSGQGVSGANVLTF. CDR3 DNA sequence: TGTGCCAGCAGCGTCTCCGGACAGGGGGTATCTGGGGCCAACGTCCTGACTTTC. The variable domain in full, completed from reference TRBV9 and TRBJ2-6, reads DSGVTQTPKHLITATGQRVTLRCSPRSGDLSVYWYQQSLDQGLQFLIQYYNGEERAKGNILERFSAQQFPDLHSELNLSSLELGDSALYFCASSVSGQGVSGANVLTFGAGSRLTVL.